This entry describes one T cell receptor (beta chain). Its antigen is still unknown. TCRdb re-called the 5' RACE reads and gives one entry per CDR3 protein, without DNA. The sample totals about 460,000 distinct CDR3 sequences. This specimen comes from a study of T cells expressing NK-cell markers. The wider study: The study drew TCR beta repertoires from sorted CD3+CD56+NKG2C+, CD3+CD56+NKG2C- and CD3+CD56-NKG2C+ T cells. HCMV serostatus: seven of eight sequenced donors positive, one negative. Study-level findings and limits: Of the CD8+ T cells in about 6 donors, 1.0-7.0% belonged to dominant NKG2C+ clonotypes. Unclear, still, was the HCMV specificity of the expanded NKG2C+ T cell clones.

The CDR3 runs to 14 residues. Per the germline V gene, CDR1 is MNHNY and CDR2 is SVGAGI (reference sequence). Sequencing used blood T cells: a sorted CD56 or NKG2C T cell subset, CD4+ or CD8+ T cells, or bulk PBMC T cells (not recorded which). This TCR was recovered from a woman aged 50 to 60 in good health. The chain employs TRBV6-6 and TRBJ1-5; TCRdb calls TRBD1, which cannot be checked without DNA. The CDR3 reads CASSYGGSNQPQHF.